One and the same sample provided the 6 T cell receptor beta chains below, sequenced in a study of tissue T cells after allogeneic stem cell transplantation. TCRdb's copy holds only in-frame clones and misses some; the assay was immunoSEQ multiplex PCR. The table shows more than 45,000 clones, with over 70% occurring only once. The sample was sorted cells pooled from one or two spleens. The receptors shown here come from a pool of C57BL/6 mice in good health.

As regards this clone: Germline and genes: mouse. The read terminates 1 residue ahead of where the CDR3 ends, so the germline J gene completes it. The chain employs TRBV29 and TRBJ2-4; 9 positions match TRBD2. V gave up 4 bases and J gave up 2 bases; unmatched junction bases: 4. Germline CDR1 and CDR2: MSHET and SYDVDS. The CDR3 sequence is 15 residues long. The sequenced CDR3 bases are TGTGCTAGCAGTTGGCCTGGGGGGGTTCAAAACACCTTGTAC. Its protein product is CASSWPGGVQNTLY. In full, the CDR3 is CASSWPGGVQNTLYF.

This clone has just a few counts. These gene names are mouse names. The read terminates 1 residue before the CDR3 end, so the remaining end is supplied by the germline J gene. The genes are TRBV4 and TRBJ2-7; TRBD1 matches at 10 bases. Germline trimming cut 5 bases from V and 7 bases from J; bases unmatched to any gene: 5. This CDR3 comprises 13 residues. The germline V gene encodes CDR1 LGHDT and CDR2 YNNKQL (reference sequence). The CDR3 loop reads CASSLDRGPEQYF. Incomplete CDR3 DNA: TGTGCCAGCAGCCTAGACAGGGGGCCCGAACAGTAC.

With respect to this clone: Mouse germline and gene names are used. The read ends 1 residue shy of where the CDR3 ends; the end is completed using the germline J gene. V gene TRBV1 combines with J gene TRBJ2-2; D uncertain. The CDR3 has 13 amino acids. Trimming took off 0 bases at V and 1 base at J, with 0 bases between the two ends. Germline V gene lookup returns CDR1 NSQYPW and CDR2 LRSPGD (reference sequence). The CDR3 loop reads CTCSAENTGQLYF. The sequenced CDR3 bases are TGCACCTGCAGTGCAGAAAACACCGGGCAGCTCTAC.

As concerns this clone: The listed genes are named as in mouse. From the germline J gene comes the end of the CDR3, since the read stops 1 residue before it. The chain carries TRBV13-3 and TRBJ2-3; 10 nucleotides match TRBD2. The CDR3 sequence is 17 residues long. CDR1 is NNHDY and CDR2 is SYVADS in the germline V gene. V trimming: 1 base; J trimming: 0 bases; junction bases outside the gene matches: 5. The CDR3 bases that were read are TGTGCCAGCAGTGATCCGGGACTGGGGATTAGTGCAGAAACGCTGTAT. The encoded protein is CASSDPGLGISAETLY. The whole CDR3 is CASSDPGLGISAETLYF.

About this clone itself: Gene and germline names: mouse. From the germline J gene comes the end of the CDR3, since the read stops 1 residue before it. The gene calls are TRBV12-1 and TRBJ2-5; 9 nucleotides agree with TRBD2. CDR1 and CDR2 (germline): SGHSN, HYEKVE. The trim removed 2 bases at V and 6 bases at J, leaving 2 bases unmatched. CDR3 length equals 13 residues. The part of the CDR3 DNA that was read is TGTGCCAGCTCTCGAGACTGGGGGGACACCCAGTAC. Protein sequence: CASSRDWGDTQY. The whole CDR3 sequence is CASSRDWGDTQYF.

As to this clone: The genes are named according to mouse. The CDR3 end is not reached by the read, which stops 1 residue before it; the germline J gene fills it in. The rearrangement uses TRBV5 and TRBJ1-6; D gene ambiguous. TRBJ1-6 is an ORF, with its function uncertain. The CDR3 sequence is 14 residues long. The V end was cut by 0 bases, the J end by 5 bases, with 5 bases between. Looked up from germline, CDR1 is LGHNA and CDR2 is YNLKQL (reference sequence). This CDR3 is CASSQDHNNSPLYF. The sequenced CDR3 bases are TGTGCCAGCAGCCAAGATCACAATAATTCGCCCCTCTAC.